Listed below are T cell receptor beta chains from one sample, sequenced in a study of CD8+ T cells in alopecia areata. Produced via immunoSEQ multiplex PCR; TCRdb's table is partial and in-frame only. Among approximately 180,000 clones listed, 67% were seen once. The material sequenced was CD8+ T cells sorted from blood, taken at week 0. Every receptor here comes from a human donor with alopecia areata. CDR3s leave out the opening cysteine and the closing phenylalanine or tryptophan.

v_call cdr3_aa
TRBV5-1 ASSLVSGDEQF
TRBV28 ASRGIGNTIY
TRBV29-1 SVDAGVNTGELF
TRBV30 AWRVANYGYT
TRBV19 ASSIGSGSYGYT
TRBV7-9 ASSPRDKETQY
TRBV4-1 ASSQDPAGGPDTQY
TRBV2 ASRAGGSETQY
TRBV29-1 SVEPQGRGTDTQY
TRBV6-1 ASSERGGWGLATTGELF
TRBV6-5 ASSYSAGGSTDTQY
TRBV6-5 ASSYGVGDTQY
TRBV7-2 ASSLLTSGVTDTQY
TRBV4-1 ASSHRSGGGTDTQY
TRBV6-4 ATTWRVDIEAF
TRBV29-1 SVDTGSPEQY
TRBV19 ASSISAGGNYGYT
TRBV6-5 ASRRVDINGYT
TRBV2 ASSERDNTEAF
TRBV2 ASSEMRSVYGYT
TRBV12-5 ASGAGGNIQY
TRBV29-1 SVIDRDTQY
TRBV25-1 ASSGQGPRRSEQY
TRBV27 ASSNEPGPKKGSYGYT
TRBV15 ATGRGRTYNSPLH
TRBV7-9 ASSLGRGGGSTDTQY
TRBV15 ATSGRLGDPNTEAF
TRBV13 ASSVSGSPYGYT
TRBV25-1 ASSDPESSYNSPLH
TRBV2 ASSARLAGGRRNEQF
TRBV13 ASTDGQEQY
TRBV2 ASSEGRPGYQPQH
TRBV2 ASSVWTGRNEQF
TRBV5-6 ASSVTGWNEQF
TRBV13 ASSPSTPGAEGNEQF
TRBV27 ASGQDIYGYT
TRBV13 ASSLGYGYTGELF
TRBV13 ASSLGRGETQY
TRBV7-8 ASSLGSSGGYNEQF
TRBV29-1 SVERQGTADTQY
TRBV19 ASSPGTGGYEQY
TRBV27 ASSGPNPYEQY
TRBV29-1 SVEDRGQETQY
TRBV2 ASSERLGKNTEAF
TRBV5-1 ASSRRDYASYNEQF
TRBV9 ASSSTDTQY
TRBV7-9 ASSSPGEHAKNIQY
TRBV6-5 ASSSQGSTYEQY
TRBV18 ASSPMDGRNSYEQY
TRBV30 AWSEGTSGPYNEQF
TRBV5-6 ASSYTSGVSTDTQY
TRBV19 ASSTGTVNTEAF
TRBV27 ASPRRSYEQY
TRBV5-1 ASSLVLPAGETQY